This TCR beta chain was found in a study of cytomegalovirus exposure and HLA in healthy donors. Study details: Sequencing of roughly 180 million T cells in an earlier analysis found around 120 million unique TCR beta sequences.

Primers included in the PCR were 60 Vbeta and 13 Jbeta primers. Repertoires were generated with immunoSEQ multiplex PCR, while TCRdb's copy carries only in-frame clones and drops some. This table has under 150,000 clones, around 82% appearing once. CDR3 length: 15 amino acids. Germline assignment: CDR1 MGHRA and CDR2 YSYEKL. V lost 0 bases and J 0 bases, leaving 7 bases between the germline ends. This clone has more than one count but fewer than ten. Its matching antigen is unknown. Broader study findings: Some TCR beta chains (roughly 160 of them) were listed as cytomegalovirus-associated. Exclusion as indistinguishable affected some V segments, including TRBV6-2 and TRBV6-3. Reports credit the classifier with highly specific, highly sensitive diagnosis of cytomegalovirus status.

The source material was PBMCs. V and J are TRBV4-1 and TRBJ2-3; D remains unclear. The sequence came from a woman aged 40 to 55 in good health and CMV-seropositive. The CDR3 nucleotides read TGCGCCAGCAGCCAAGATACCGGGAGCACAGATACGCAGTATTTT. Residues: CASSQDTGSTDTQYF.